What follows is one T cell receptor (beta chain) and its context. V shed 0 bases and J shed 6 bases, with 15 bases lying between them. CDR1 is MNHEY, CDR2 SVGAGI, per germline. The CDR3 is 15 amino acids. The sample belongs to a study of OX40 agonist ivuxolimab in advanced cancers. Profiled with immunoSEQ multiplex PCR; TCRdb holds only in-frame clones, not every one. The table lists roughly 48,000 clones, about 86% of them singletons. The rearrangement joins TRBV6-5 to TRBJ2-7; unclear D gene. The sample was CD4+ or CD8+ T cells sorted from blood, taken in a trial of the OX40 agonist ivuxolimab. The origin of this receptor is an adult with an advanced solid tumor such as melanoma, head and neck, liver or kidney cancer. DNA of the CDR3: TGTGCCAGCAGTTACTCGAAGGCACTTGGGGTCGAGCAGTACTTC. This translates into CASSYSKALGVEQYF.